This T cell receptor (beta chain) was obtained from a study of blood T cell repertoires in COVID-19. The wider study: Spain, Italy and the United States supplied samples that represented acute and convalescent COVID-19.

Libraries were prepared by immunoSEQ multiplex PCR; TCRdb keeps only in-frame clonotypes and omits some of them. The sample yields 100,000 to 150,000 clones, about 87% seen once. The CDR3 is 14 amino acids. CDR1 MNHEY and CDR2 SMNVEV come from the germline V gene (reference sequence). V dropped 5 bases and J dropped 4 bases, with 13 bases sitting between them. The receptor comes from a middle-aged man with acute or convalescent COVID-19. Sequencing was carried out using peripheral blood. This chain joins TRBV27 and TRBJ2-3, with D tentatively TRBD2 (6 bases). In nucleotides, the CDR3 is TGTGCCAGCAGTCGGGTCAGGGAGGCAGATACGCAGTATTTT. This translates into CASSRVREADTQYF.